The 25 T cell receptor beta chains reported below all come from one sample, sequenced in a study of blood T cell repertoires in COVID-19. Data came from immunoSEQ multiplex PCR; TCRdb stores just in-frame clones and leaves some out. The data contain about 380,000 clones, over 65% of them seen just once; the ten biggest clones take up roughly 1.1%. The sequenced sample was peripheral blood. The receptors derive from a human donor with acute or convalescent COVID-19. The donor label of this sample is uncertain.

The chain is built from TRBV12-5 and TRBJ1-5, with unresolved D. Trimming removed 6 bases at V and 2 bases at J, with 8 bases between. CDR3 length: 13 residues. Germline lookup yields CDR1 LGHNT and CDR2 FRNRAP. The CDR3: CASGMQGNQPQHF. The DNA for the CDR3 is TGTGCTAGTGGGATGCAGGGCAATCAGCCCCAGCATTTT.

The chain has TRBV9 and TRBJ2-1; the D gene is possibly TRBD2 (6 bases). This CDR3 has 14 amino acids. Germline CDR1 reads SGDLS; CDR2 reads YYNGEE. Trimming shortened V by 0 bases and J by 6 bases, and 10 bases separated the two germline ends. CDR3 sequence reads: CASSVAGSSNEQFF. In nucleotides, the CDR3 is TGTGCCAGCAGCGTAGCCGGGAGCAGCAATGAGCAGTTCTTC. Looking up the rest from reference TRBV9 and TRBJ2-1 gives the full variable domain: DSGVTQTPKHLITATGQRVTLRCSPRSGDLSVYWYQQSLDQGLQFLIQYYNGEERAKGNILERFSAQQFPDLHSELNLSSLELGDSALYFCASSVAGSSNEQFFGPGTRLTVL.

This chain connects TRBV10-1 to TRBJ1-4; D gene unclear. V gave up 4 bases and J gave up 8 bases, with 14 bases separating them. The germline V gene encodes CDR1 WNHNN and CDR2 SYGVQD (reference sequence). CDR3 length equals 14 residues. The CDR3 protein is CASSASPAEEKLFF. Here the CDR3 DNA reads TGCGCCAGCAGTGCCTCCCCCGCGGAAGAAAAACTGTTTTTT.

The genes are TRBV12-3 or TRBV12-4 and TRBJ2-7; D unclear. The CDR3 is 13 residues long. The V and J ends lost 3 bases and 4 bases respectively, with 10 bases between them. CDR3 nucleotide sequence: TGTGCCAGCAGTTTTGGGCAGCCTTACGAGCAGTACTTC. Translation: CASSFGQPYEQYF.

In DNA form, the CDR3 reads TGTGCCTGGGGCGACAGGGGCTCTGAAGCTTTCTTT. Amino acid sequence: CAWGDRGSEAFF. The chain is built from TRBV30 and TRBJ1-1, with TRBD1 identical over 8 bases. CDR1 GTSNPN and CDR2 SVGIG come from the germline V gene (reference sequence). After removal of 5 bases from V and 6 bases from J, the junction contained 5 bases not matched to a gene. The CDR3 length is 12 residues. The variable domain in full, completed from reference TRBV30 and TRBJ1-1, reads SQTIHQWPATLVQPVGSPLSLECTVEGTSNPNLYWYRQAAGRGLQLLFYSVGIGQISSEVPQNLSASRPQDRQFILSSKKLLLSDSGFYLCAWGDRGSEAFFGQGTRLTVV.

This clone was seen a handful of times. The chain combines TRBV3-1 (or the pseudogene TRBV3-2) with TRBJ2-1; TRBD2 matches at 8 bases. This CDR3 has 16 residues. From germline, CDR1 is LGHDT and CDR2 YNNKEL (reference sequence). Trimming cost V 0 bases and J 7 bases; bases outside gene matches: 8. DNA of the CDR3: TGTGCCAGCAGCCAAGATGGCAGACTAGCGATGAATGAGCAGTTCTTC. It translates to CASSQDGRLAMNEQFF.

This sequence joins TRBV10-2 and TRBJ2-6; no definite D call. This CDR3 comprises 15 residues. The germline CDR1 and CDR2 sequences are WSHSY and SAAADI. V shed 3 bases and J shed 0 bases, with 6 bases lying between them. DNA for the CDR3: TGCGCCAGCAGTGATAGTAGCTCTGGGGCCAACGTCCTGACTTTC. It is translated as CASSDSSSGANVLTF.

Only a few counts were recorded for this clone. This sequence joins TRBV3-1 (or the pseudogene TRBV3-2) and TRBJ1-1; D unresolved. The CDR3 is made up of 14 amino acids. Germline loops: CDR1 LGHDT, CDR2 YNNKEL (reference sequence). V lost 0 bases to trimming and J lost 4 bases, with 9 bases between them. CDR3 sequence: CASSQDGRGTEAFF. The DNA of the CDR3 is TGTGCCAGCAGCCAAGATGGAAGAGGCACTGAAGCTTTCTTT.

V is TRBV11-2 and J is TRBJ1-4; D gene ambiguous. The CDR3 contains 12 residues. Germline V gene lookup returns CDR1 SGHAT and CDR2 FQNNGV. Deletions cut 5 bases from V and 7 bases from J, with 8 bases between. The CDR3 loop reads CASSQTGEKLFF. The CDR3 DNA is TGTGCCAGCAGCCAGACGGGTGAAAAACTGTTTTTT.

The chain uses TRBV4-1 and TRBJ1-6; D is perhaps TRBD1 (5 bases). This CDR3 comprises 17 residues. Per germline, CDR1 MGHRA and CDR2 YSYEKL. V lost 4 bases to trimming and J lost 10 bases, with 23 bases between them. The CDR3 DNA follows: TGCGCCAGCAGCCCCTACCCGGGGGGGGTGAACGGGTCACCCCTCCACTTT. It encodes CASSPYPGGVNGSPLHF.

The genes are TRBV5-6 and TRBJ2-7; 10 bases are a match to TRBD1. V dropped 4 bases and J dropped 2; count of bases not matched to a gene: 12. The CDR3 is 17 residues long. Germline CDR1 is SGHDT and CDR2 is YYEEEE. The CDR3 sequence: CASSPGELGQGAYEQYF. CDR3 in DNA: TGTGCCAGCAGCCCGGGGGAGTTAGGACAGGGGGCCTACGAGCAGTACTTC.

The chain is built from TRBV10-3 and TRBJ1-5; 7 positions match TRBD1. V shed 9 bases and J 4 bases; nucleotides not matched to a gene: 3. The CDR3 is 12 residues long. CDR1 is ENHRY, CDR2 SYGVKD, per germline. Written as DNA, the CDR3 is TGTGCCATTGGGACAGATAATCAGCCCCAGCATTTT. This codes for CAIGTDNQPQHF.

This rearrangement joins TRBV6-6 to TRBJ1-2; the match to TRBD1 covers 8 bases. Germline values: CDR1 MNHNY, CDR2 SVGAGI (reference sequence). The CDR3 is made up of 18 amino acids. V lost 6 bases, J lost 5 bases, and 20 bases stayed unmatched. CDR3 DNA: TGTGCCAGCAGCCGAACGGTCCGGGTGGGACAGGAGACTTATGGCTACACCTTC. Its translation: CASSRTVRVGQETYGYTF.

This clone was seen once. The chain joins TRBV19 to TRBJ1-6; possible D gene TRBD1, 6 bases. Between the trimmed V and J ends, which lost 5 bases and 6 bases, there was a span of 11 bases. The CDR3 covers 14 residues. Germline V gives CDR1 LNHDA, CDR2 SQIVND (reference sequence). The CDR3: CASSLSGVNSPLHF. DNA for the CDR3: TGTGCCAGTAGTCTCTCAGGGGTTAATTCACCCCTCCACTTT.

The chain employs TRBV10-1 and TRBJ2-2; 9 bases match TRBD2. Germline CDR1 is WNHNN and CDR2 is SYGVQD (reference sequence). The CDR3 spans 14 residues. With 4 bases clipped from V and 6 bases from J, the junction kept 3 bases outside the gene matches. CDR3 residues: CASSGLAGAGELFF. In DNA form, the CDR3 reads TGCGCCAGCAGTGGTTTAGCGGGGGCCGGGGAGCTGTTTTTT.

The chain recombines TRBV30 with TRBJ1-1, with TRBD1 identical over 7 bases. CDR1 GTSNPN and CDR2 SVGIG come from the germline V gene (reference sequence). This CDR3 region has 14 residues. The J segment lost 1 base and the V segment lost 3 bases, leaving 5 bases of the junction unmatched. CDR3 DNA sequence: TGTGCCTGGAGAAGACAGGGACAGAACACTGAAGCTTTCTTT. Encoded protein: CAWRRQGQNTEAFF.

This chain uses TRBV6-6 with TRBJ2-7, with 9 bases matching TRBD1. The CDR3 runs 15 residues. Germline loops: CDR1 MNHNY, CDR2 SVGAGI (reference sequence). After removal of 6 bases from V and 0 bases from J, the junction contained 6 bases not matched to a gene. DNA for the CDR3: TGTGCCAGCAGAAAAGGACAGGGGATCTCCTACGAGCAGTACTTC. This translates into CASRKGQGISYEQYF.

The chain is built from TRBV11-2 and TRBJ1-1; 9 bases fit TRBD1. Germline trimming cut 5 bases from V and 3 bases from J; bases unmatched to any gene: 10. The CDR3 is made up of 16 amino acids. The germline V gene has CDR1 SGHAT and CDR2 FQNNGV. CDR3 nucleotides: TGTGCCAGCAGCCACCGGGTGGGACAGGGTGACACTGAAGCTTTCTTT. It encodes CASSHRVGQGDTEAFF.

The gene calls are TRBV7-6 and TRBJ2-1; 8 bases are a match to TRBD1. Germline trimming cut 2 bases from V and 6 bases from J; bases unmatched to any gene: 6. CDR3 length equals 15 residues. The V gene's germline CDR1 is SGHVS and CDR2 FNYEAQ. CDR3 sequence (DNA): TGTGCCAGCAGCTTACTCCCGGACAGGGCCAATGAGCAGTTCTTC. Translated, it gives CASSLLPDRANEQFF.

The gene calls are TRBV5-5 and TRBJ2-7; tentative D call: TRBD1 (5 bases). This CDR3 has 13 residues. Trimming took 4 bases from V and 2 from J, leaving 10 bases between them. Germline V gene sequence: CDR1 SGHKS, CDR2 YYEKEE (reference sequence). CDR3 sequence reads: CASSRTTTYEQYF. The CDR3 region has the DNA TGTGCCAGCAGCCGGACAACCACCTACGAGCAGTACTTC.

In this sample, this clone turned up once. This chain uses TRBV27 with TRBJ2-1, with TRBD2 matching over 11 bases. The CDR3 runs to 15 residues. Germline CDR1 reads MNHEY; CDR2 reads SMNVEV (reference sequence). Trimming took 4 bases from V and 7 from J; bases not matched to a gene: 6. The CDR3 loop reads CASSSGLAEGNEQFF. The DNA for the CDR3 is TGTGCCAGCAGTTCGGGACTAGCGGAGGGGAATGAGCAGTTCTTC.

This chain's CDR3 is CASGQDRANTEAFF. CDR3 sequence (DNA): TGTGCCAGTGGCCAGGACAGGGCGAACACTGAAGCTTTCTTT. The V and J genes are TRBV19 and TRBJ1-1; 8 bases fit TRBD1. CDR3 size: 14 residues. Losses at the gene ends were 8 bases for V and 1 base for J; bases not matched to a gene: 6. Germline V gives CDR1 LNHDA, CDR2 SQIVND (reference sequence).

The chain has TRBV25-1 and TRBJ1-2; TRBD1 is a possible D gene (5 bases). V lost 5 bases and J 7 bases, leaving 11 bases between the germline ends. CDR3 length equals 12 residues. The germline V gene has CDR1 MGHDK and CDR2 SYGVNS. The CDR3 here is CASSKGRGGYTF. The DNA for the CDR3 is TGTGCCAGCAGTAAGGGGAGGGGTGGCTACACCTTC.

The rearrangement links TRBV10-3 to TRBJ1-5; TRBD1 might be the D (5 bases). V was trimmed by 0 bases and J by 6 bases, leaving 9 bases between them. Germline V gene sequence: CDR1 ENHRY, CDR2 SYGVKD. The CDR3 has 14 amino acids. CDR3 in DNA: TGTGCCATCAGTGAGTCCCAGGGTAGTCAGCCCCAGCATTTT. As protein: CAISESQGSQPQHF.

As DNA, the CDR3 is TGCAGCGGAGGGACAGGGGTCTACGAGCAGTACTTC. Translated, it gives CSGGTGVYEQYF. This chain links TRBV29-1 with TRBJ2-7; 10 nucleotides agree with TRBD1. The ends lost 7 bases at V and 3 bases at J; junction bases unmatched: 3. CDR3 size: 12 residues. Germline values: CDR1 SQVTM, CDR2 ANQGSEA.